The subject of this entry is one T cell receptor beta chain. This record comes from a study of blood T cells in healthy people across ages. Looking at the study overall: About one barcoded beta molecule per two T cells came from capture by template switching.

The CDR3 totals 17 residues. CDR1 is MNHNY and CDR2 is SVGAGI in the germline V gene (reference sequence). Using a J-beta primer mix together with a sample-barcoded 5' primer, a second PCR was run for roughly 7 to 12 cycles. A template-switch adaptor that had 12 random nucleotides put a tag on each cDNA molecule. MiXCR, run by TCRdb on the 5' RACE reads, gives a single entry per CDR3 protein. The profile covers around 1.1 million distinct CDR3 sequences, with under 40% appearing a single time and 10% to 15% taken by the ten largest. The source material was blood. The chain links TRBV6-6 to TRBJ2-7; TRBD1 aligns across 7 bases. The end of the DNA is better explained by TRBJ2-4, so the J call may be wrong. The source of this sequence is a man between 18 and 35 years old in good health. Written as DNA, the CDR3 is TGTGCCAGCAGTTCACGTACAGGGGATTCGGCCAAAAACATTCAGTACTTC. Amino acids: CASSSRTGDSAKNIQYF.